The source of this T cell receptor (beta chain) is a study of CD8 T cells in Susac syndrome. Study-level points and caveats: It was acknowledged by the study that relatively few individuals were included in its TCR sequencing and HLA analysis.

Of note for this clonotype: Its matching antigen is unknown.

Random hexamers were used to reverse transcribe the RNA input (about 0.5 to 1 ug). Across 54 Vbeta and 13 Jbeta, immunoSEQ multiplex PCR amplified TCR beta CDR3. Each CDR3 protein is one row after TCRdb ran MiXCR on the immunoSEQ multiplex PCR reads. The sample comprises approximately 140,000 distinct CDR3 sequences, around 96% of which are singletons, and around 0.11% rests with the top ten. Sequencing of TCR beta was undertaken in CD8+ and CD4+ T cells derived from blood. TEMRA cells were enriched by FACS, and CD4+ and CD8+ T cells were negatively isolated. This TCR was sampled from a human donor with multiple sclerosis. The material sequenced was CD4+ T cells from PBMCs.

The CDR3 bases are TGCAGCGTTGAAGGGCTGGAGGGCGGCTATGGCTACACCTTC. It codes for CSVEGLEGGYGYTF. The V and J genes are TRBV29-1 and TRBJ1-2; D is unresolved. Germline V CDR1 and CDR2: SQVTM, ANQGSEA. The V end lost 1 base, the J end lost 4 bases, and 13 bases lay between the germline ends. The CDR3 runs 14 residues.